The clone carrying this TCR beta chain has ten or more counts. In germline, CDR1 is MNHEY, CDR2 SVGAGI. J lost 5 bases, V lost 0 bases, and 2 bases had no gene match. The CDR3 extends over 14 amino acids. The entry originates in a study of Graves' ophthalmopathy and Graves' hyperthyroidism. Amplification of the TCR beta CDR3 regions used RNA transcripts (as template). Investigators did first-round RT-PCR with HTBI primers, then second-round multiplex PCR. TCRdb re-analysed the multiplex PCR reads in MiXCR, keeping a single row per CDR3 protein. The table lists more than 550,000 distinct CDR3 sequences, roughly two fifths of them singletons.

The TCR was taken from an adult man with Graves' ophthalmopathy. The sequenced sample was peripheral blood. This chain uses TRBV6-5 with TRBJ2-5, with 8 bases fitting TRBD2. This CDR3 reads CASSYSSGMETQYF. CDR3 nucleotides: TGTGCCAGCAGTTACTCTAGCGGGATGGAGACCCAGTACTTC.